This T cell receptor beta chain was identified during a study of blood T cell repertoires in COVID-19. Study details: The cDNA or gDNA used as material had been derived from T cells, B-cell-depleted T cells, or PBMCs.

Only in-frame clones appear in the TCRdb table, and some are missing; sequencing was by immunoSEQ multiplex PCR. The table includes approximately 230,000 clones, around 80% detected once. The sequencing sample was made of peripheral blood. The clonotype was recovered from a woman aged 40 to 50 with active or convalescent COVID-19.

The CDR3 nucleotides are TGTGCCAGCAGCTTTACCGGGACAGGAAAGACCCAGTACTTC. Translating gives CASSFTGTGKTQYF. The rearrangement uses TRBV7-2 and TRBJ2-5; TRBD1 agrees at 8 bases. Germline values: CDR1 SGHTA, CDR2 FQGNSA. V dropped 3 bases and J dropped 6; count of bases not matched to a gene: 6. The CDR3 spans 14 residues. Using reference TRBV7-2 and TRBJ2-5 for the parts outside the CDR3, the full variable domain is GAGVSQSPSNKVTEKGKDVELRCDPISGHTALYWYRQSLGQGLEFLIYFQGNSAPDKSGLPSDRFSAERTGGSVSTLTIQRTQQEDSAVYLCASSFTGTGKTQYFGPGTRLLVL.